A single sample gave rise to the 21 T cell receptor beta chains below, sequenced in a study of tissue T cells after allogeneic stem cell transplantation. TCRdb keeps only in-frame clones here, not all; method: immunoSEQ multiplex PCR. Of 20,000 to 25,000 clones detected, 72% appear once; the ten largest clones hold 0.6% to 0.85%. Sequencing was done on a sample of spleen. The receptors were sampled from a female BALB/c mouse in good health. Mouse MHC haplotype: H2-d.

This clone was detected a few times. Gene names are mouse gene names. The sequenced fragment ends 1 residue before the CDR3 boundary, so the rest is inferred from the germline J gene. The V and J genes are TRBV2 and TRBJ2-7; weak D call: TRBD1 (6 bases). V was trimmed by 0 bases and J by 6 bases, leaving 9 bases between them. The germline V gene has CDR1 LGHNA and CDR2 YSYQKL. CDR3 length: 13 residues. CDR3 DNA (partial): TGTGCCAGCAGCCAAGACAGGGGCGCTGAACAGTAC. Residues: CASSQDRGAEQY. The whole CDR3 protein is CASSQDRGAEQYF.

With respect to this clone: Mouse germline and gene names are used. CDR3 DNA, as far as it was read: TGTGCCAGCAGCCAAGACTGGGGGAGAAAGAGTGAACAGTAC. Translation gives CASSQDWGRKSEQY. The entire CDR3 protein is CASSQDWGRKSEQYF. The chain uses TRBV5 and TRBJ2-7; TRBD2 matches at 7 bases. The CDR3 end falls 1 residue outside the read, so it is completed with the germline J gene. The CDR3 contains 15 residues. Per the germline V gene, CDR1 is LGHNA and CDR2 is YNLKQL (reference sequence). The trim removed 0 bases at V and 6 bases at J, leaving 8 bases unmatched.

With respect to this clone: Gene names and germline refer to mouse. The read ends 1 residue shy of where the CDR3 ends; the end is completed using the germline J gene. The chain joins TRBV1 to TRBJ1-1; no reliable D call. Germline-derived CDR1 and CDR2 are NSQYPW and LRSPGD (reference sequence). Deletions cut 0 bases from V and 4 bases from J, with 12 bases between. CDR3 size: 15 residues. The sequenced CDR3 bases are TGCACCTGCAGTGCAGACGGGAGGCGGGGCACAGAAGTCTTC. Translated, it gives CTCSADGRRGTEVF. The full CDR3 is CTCSADGRRGTEVFF.

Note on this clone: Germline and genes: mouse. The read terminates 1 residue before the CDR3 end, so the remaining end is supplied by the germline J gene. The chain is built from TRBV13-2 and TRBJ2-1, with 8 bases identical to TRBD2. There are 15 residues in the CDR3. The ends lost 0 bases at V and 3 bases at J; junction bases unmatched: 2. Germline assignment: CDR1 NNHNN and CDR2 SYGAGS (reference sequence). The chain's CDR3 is CASGDGWGGYAEQFF. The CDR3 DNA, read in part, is TGTGCCAGCGGTGATGGGTGGGGGGGCTATGCTGAGCAGTTC.

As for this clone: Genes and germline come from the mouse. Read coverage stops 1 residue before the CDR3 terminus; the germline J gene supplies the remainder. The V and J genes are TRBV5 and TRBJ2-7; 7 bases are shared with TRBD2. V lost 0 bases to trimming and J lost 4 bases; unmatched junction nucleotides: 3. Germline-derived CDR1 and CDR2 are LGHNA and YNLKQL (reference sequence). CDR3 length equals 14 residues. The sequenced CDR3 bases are TGTGCCAGCAGCCAAGATCCTGGGGGTTATGAACAGTAC. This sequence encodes CASSQDPGGYEQY. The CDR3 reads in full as CASSQDPGGYEQYF.

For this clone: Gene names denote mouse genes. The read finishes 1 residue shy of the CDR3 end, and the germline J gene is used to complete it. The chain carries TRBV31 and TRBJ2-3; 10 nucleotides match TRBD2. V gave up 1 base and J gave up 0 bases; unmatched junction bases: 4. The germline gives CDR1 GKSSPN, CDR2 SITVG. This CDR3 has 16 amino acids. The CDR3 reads CAWSPGLGVSAETLYF. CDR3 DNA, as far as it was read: TGTGCCTGGAGTCCTGGACTGGGGGTTAGTGCAGAAACGCTGTAT.

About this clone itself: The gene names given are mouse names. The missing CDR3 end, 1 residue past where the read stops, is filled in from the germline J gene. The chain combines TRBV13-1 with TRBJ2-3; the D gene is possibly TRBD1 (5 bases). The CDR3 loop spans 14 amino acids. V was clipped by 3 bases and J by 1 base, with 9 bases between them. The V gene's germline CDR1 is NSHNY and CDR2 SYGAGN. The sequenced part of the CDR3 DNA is TGTGCCAGCAGTGCCAGGGAGGGTGCAGAAACGCTGTAT. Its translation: CASSAREGAETLY. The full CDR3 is CASSAREGAETLYF.

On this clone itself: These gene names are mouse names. CDR3 DNA (partial): TGTGCTAGCAGTCAACAGGTCGGGCAGCTCTAC. The encoded protein is CASSQQVGQLY. From start to end, the CDR3 is CASSQQVGQLYF. The V gene is TRBV29, the J gene TRBJ2-2, with a weak D call TRBD1 (5 bases). The DNA ends 1 residue before the CDR3 does, and the rest of the CDR3 is filled in from the germline J gene. There are 12 residues in the CDR3. The ends were cut back, 5 bases at V and 7 bases at J, with 8 bases in the middle. Germline V gene data show CDR1 as MSHET and CDR2 as SYDVDS.

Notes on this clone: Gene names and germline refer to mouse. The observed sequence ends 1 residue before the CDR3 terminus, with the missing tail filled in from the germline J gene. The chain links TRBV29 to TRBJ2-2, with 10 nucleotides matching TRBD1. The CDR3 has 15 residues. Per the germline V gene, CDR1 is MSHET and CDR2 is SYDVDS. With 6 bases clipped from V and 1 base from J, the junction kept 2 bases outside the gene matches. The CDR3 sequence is CASRGDRGNTGQLYF. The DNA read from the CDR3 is TGTGCTAGCAGGGGGGACAGGGGAAACACCGGGCAGCTCTAC.

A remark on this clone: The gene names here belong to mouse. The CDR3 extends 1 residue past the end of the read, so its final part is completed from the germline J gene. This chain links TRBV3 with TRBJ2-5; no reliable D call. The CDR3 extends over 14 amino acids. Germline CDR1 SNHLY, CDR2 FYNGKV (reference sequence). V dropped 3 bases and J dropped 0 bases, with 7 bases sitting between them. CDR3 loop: CASSLGINQDTQYF. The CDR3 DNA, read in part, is TGTGCCAGCAGCTTGGGAATTAACCAAGACACCCAGTAC.

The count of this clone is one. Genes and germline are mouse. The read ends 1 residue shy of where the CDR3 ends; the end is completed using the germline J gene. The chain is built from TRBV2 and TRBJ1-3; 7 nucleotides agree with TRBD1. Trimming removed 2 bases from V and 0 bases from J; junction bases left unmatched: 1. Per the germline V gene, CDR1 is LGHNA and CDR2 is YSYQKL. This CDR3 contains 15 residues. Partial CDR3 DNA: TGTGCCAGCAGCCAAACAGGGGATTCTGGAAATACGCTCTAT. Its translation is CASSQTGDSGNTLY. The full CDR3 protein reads CASSQTGDSGNTLYF.

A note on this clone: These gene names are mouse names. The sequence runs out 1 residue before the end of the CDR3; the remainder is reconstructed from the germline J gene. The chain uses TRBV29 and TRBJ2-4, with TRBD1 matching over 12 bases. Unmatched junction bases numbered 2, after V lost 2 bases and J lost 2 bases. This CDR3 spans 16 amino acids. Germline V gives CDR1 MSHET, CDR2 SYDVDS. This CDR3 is CASSLGTGGDQNTLYF. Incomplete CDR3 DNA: TGTGCTAGCAGTTTAGGGACAGGGGGCGATCAAAACACCTTGTAC.

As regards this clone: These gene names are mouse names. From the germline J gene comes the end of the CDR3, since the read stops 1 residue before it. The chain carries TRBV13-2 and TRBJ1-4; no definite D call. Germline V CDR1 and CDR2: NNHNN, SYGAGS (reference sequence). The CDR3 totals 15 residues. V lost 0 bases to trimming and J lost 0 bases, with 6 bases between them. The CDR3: CASGDEGISNERLFF. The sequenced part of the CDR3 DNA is TGTGCCAGCGGTGATGAAGGAATTTCCAACGAAAGATTATTT.

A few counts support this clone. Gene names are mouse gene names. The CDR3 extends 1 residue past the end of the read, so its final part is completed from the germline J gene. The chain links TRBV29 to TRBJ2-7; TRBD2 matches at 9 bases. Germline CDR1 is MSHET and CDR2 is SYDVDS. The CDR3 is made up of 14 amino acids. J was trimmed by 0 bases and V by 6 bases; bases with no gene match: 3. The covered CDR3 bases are TGTGCTAGCAGCCGGACTGGGGACTCCTATGAACAGTAC. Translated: CASSRTGDSYEQY. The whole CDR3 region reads CASSRTGDSYEQYF.

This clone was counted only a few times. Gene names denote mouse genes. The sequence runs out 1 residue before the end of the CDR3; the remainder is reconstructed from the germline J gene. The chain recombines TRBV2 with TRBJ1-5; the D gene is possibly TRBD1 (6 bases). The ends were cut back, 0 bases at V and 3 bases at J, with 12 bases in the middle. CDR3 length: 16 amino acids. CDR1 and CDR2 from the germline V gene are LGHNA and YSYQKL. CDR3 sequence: CASSQEPGHLNQAPLF. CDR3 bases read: TGTGCCAGCAGCCAAGAGCCGGGACACCTCAACCAGGCTCCGCTT.

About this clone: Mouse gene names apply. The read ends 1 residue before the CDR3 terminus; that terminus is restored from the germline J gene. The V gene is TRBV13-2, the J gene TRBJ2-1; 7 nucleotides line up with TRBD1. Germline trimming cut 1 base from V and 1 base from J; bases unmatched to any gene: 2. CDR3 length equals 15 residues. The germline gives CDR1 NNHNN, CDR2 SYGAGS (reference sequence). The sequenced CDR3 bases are TGTGCCAGCGGTGATAGCAGGGGGAACTATGCTGAGCAGTTC. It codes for CASGDSRGNYAEQF. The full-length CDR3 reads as CASGDSRGNYAEQFF.

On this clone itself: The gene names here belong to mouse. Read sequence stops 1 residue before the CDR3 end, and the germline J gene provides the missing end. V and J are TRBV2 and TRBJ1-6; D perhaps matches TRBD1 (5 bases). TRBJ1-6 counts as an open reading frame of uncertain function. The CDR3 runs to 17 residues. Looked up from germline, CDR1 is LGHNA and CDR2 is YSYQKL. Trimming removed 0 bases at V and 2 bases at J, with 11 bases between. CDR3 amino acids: CASSQDWGVTYNSPLYF. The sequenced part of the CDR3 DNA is TGTGCCAGCAGCCAAGATTGGGGGGTTACCTATAATTCGCCCCTCTAC.

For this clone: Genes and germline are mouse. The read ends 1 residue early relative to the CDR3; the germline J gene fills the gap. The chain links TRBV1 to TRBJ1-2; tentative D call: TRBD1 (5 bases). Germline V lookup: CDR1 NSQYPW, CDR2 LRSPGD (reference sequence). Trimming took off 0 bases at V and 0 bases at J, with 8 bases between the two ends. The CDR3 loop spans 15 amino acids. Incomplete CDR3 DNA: TGCACCTGCAGTGCAGATCAAGGGGCAAACTCCGACTACACC. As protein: CTCSADQGANSDYT. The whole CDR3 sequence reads CTCSADQGANSDYTF.

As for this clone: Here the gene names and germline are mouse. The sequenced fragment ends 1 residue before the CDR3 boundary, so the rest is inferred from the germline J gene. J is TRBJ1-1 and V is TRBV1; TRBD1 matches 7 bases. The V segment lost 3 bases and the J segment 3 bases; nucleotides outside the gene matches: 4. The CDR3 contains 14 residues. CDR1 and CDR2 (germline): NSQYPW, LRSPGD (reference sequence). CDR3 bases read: TGCACCTGCAGTGCCACAGGGGAGGACACAGAAGTCTTC. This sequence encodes CTCSATGEDTEVF. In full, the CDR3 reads CTCSATGEDTEVFF.

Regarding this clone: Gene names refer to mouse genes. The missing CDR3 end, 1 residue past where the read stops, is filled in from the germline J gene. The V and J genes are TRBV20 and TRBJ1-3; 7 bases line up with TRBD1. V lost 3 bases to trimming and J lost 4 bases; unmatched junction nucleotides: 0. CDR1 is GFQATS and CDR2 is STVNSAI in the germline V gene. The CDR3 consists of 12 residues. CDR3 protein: CGARQGGNTLYF. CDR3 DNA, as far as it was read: TGTGGTGCTAGACAGGGGGGAAATACGCTCTAT. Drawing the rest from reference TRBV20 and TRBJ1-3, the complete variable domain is GALVYQYPRRTICKSGTSMRMECQAVGFQATSVAWYRQSPQKTFELIALSTVNSAIKYEQNFTQEKFPISHPNLSFSSMTVLNAYLEDRGLYLCGARQGGNTLYFGEGSRLIVV.

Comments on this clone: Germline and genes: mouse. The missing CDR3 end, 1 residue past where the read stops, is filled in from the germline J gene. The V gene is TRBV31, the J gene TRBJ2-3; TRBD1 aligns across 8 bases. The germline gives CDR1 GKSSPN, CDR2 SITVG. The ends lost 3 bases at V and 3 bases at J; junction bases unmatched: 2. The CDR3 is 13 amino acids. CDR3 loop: CAWSWDRAETLYF. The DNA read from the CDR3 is TGTGCCTGGAGCTGGGACAGGGCAGAAACGCTGTAT.